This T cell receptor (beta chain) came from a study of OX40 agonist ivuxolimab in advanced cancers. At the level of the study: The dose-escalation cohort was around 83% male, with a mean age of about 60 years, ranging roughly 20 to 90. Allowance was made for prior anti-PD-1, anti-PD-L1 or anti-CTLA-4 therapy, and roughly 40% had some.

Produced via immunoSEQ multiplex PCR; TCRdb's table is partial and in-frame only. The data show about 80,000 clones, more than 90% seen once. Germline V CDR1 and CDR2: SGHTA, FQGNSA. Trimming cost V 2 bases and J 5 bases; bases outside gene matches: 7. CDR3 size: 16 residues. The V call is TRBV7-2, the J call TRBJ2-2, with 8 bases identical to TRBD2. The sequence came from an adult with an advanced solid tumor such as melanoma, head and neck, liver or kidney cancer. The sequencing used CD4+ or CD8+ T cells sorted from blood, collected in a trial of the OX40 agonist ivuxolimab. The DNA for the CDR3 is TGTGCCAGCAGCTTATCAGCGGGAGTGCGGACCGGGGAGCTGTTTTTT. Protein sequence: CASSLSAGVRTGELFF. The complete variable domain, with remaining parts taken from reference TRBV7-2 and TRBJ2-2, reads GAGVSQSPSNKVTEKGKDVELRCDPISGHTALYWYRQSLGQGLEFLIYFQGNSAPDKSGLPSDRFSAERTGGSVSTLTIQRTQQEDSAVYLCASSLSAGVRTGELFFGEGSRLTVL.